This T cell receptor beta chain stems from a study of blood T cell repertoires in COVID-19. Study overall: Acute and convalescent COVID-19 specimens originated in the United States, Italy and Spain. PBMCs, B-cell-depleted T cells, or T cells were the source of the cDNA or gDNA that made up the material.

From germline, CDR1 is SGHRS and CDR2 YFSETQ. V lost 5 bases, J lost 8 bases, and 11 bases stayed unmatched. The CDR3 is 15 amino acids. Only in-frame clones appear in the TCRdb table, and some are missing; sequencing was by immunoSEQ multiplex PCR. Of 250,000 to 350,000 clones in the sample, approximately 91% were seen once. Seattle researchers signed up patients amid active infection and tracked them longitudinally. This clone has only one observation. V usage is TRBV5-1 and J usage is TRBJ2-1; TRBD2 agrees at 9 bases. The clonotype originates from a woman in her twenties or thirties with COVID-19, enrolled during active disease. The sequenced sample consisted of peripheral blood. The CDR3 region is CASRGEAGGVDEQFF. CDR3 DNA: TGCGCCAGCAGAGGAGAAGCGGGAGGCGTGGATGAGCAGTTCTTC.